One TCR beta chain is described in this entry. This clone's antigen is unknown. Within one base of it there is no much larger clone, and no base qualities were kept. The data stem from a study of T cells in localized non-small cell lung cancer (dated by TCRdb to 2018 to 2020). About the full investigation: T cell repertoires of 236 early-stage NSCLC patients were analyzed, with tumors being compared against uninvolved tumor-adjacent lungs. The mean age of the NSCLC patients was around 65 years, with 130 or so men and 95 to 110 women. All 220 or so NSCLC patients in the cohort were treatment-naive and had localized lung tumors that were resected.

On the study overall, not on this receptor specifically: Longer overall survival was associated with higher T cell density in blood, whereas shorter survival was associated with higher clonality in adjacent lung. Because multi-region tumor sequencing was not performed, intratumor heterogeneity could not be ruled out. Of the top 100 tumor clones, a median of roughly 60 were detected in paired uninvolved adjacent lung; about 28 were also among that lung's top 100. Uninvolved tumor-adjacent lung showed the highest T cell clonality, higher than tumor, which suggests more focused antigenic responses in the uninvolved tumor-adjacent lung. Because the study design was exploratory, TCR variables were selected using unadjusted p-values without false-discovery rate correction.

TCR beta CDR3 regions were sequenced from DNA using the immunoSEQ Assay. From the authors' description of their analysis: T cell density was computed as TCR beta template counts normalized to usable DNA estimated by amplifying housekeeping genes. Using the preseqR package, richness was estimated by extrapolating to 120,000 templates for tissue samples and 400,000 templates for PBMC samples. Clonality was taken to be one minus Pielou's evenness. Differential abundance testing on productive amino-acid clonotypes, with a minimum total count of 5 and an alpha of 0.1, was used to identify tissue-enriched TCRs. The Jaccard Index and the Morisita Overlap Index were used to measure how much the repertoires overlapped between compartments. GLIPH grouped TCR beta CDR3s together with public tetramer-defined viral CDR3s, and a viral motif had to include at least three viral sequences and show V-gene enrichment. In TCRdb, the immuneACCESS table is reduced to in-frame sequences with V and J assigned. These tables do not hold every clone; where another copy was compared, an unresolved V gene accounts for under half, and the others remain unexplained. V, J and clone size reflect that table, while D and trimming were determined from the DNA. The sample records almost 40,000 clones, 80% to 90% of which are singletons. The top ten hold approximately 5.4% of the sample.

The germline V gene gives CDR1 as MNHEY and CDR2 as SVGAGI. V loses 2 bases, J loses 8 bases, and the germline ends lie 6 bases apart. From the cysteine up to the phenylalanine, the CDR3 has a length of 11 residues. Of all the DNA, just the CDR3 is kept, 33 bases in frame from base 1. At diagnosis, peripheral blood, uninvolved tumor-adjacent lung and tumor were collected and were preserved as a mix of fresh-frozen and FFPE material. For TCR repertoire profiling, blood samples were analyzed as peripheral blood mononuclear cells. The chain is encoded by TRBV6-5 joined to TRBJ1-2; a confident D gene designation cannot be given. This sequence originates from a male donor aged 60 or over with stage II lung adenocarcinoma. Sequenced material: peripheral blood mononuclear cells, taken before any cancer treatment. The DNA sequence is as follows: TGTGCCAGCAGTTACATGGGCGGCTACACCTTC. Its product reads: CASSYMGGYTF.